Described below is a single TCR beta chain sequence and its context. The entry originates in a study of blood T cell repertoires in COVID-19. In the study overall: Material from acute and convalescent COVID-19 was sourced from the United States, Italy and Spain. PBMCs, B-cell-depleted T cells, or T cells provided the cDNA or gDNA that made up the material.

Trimming at V came to 1 base and at J to 6 bases, leaving 2 bases not matched to a gene. The CDR3 is 12 residues long. Per germline, CDR1 SQVTM and CDR2 ANQGSEA. Method: immunoSEQ multiplex PCR; TCRdb's copy keeps in-frame clones and lacks some. The sample carries about 220,000 clones, approximately 90% recorded once. Everyone who took part was roughly 18 to 95 years old, and they came from about 23 US areas. Sequences were obtained from PBMCs or T cells enriched from blood (not recorded which). The genes are TRBV29-1 and TRBJ2-7, with 8 bases lining up with TRBD1. The sequence derives from a woman in her thirties who had recovered from COVID-19. The chain's CDR3 is CSVEGQGLEQYF. As DNA, the CDR3 is TGCAGCGTTGAAGGACAGGGGCTCGAGCAGTACTTC.